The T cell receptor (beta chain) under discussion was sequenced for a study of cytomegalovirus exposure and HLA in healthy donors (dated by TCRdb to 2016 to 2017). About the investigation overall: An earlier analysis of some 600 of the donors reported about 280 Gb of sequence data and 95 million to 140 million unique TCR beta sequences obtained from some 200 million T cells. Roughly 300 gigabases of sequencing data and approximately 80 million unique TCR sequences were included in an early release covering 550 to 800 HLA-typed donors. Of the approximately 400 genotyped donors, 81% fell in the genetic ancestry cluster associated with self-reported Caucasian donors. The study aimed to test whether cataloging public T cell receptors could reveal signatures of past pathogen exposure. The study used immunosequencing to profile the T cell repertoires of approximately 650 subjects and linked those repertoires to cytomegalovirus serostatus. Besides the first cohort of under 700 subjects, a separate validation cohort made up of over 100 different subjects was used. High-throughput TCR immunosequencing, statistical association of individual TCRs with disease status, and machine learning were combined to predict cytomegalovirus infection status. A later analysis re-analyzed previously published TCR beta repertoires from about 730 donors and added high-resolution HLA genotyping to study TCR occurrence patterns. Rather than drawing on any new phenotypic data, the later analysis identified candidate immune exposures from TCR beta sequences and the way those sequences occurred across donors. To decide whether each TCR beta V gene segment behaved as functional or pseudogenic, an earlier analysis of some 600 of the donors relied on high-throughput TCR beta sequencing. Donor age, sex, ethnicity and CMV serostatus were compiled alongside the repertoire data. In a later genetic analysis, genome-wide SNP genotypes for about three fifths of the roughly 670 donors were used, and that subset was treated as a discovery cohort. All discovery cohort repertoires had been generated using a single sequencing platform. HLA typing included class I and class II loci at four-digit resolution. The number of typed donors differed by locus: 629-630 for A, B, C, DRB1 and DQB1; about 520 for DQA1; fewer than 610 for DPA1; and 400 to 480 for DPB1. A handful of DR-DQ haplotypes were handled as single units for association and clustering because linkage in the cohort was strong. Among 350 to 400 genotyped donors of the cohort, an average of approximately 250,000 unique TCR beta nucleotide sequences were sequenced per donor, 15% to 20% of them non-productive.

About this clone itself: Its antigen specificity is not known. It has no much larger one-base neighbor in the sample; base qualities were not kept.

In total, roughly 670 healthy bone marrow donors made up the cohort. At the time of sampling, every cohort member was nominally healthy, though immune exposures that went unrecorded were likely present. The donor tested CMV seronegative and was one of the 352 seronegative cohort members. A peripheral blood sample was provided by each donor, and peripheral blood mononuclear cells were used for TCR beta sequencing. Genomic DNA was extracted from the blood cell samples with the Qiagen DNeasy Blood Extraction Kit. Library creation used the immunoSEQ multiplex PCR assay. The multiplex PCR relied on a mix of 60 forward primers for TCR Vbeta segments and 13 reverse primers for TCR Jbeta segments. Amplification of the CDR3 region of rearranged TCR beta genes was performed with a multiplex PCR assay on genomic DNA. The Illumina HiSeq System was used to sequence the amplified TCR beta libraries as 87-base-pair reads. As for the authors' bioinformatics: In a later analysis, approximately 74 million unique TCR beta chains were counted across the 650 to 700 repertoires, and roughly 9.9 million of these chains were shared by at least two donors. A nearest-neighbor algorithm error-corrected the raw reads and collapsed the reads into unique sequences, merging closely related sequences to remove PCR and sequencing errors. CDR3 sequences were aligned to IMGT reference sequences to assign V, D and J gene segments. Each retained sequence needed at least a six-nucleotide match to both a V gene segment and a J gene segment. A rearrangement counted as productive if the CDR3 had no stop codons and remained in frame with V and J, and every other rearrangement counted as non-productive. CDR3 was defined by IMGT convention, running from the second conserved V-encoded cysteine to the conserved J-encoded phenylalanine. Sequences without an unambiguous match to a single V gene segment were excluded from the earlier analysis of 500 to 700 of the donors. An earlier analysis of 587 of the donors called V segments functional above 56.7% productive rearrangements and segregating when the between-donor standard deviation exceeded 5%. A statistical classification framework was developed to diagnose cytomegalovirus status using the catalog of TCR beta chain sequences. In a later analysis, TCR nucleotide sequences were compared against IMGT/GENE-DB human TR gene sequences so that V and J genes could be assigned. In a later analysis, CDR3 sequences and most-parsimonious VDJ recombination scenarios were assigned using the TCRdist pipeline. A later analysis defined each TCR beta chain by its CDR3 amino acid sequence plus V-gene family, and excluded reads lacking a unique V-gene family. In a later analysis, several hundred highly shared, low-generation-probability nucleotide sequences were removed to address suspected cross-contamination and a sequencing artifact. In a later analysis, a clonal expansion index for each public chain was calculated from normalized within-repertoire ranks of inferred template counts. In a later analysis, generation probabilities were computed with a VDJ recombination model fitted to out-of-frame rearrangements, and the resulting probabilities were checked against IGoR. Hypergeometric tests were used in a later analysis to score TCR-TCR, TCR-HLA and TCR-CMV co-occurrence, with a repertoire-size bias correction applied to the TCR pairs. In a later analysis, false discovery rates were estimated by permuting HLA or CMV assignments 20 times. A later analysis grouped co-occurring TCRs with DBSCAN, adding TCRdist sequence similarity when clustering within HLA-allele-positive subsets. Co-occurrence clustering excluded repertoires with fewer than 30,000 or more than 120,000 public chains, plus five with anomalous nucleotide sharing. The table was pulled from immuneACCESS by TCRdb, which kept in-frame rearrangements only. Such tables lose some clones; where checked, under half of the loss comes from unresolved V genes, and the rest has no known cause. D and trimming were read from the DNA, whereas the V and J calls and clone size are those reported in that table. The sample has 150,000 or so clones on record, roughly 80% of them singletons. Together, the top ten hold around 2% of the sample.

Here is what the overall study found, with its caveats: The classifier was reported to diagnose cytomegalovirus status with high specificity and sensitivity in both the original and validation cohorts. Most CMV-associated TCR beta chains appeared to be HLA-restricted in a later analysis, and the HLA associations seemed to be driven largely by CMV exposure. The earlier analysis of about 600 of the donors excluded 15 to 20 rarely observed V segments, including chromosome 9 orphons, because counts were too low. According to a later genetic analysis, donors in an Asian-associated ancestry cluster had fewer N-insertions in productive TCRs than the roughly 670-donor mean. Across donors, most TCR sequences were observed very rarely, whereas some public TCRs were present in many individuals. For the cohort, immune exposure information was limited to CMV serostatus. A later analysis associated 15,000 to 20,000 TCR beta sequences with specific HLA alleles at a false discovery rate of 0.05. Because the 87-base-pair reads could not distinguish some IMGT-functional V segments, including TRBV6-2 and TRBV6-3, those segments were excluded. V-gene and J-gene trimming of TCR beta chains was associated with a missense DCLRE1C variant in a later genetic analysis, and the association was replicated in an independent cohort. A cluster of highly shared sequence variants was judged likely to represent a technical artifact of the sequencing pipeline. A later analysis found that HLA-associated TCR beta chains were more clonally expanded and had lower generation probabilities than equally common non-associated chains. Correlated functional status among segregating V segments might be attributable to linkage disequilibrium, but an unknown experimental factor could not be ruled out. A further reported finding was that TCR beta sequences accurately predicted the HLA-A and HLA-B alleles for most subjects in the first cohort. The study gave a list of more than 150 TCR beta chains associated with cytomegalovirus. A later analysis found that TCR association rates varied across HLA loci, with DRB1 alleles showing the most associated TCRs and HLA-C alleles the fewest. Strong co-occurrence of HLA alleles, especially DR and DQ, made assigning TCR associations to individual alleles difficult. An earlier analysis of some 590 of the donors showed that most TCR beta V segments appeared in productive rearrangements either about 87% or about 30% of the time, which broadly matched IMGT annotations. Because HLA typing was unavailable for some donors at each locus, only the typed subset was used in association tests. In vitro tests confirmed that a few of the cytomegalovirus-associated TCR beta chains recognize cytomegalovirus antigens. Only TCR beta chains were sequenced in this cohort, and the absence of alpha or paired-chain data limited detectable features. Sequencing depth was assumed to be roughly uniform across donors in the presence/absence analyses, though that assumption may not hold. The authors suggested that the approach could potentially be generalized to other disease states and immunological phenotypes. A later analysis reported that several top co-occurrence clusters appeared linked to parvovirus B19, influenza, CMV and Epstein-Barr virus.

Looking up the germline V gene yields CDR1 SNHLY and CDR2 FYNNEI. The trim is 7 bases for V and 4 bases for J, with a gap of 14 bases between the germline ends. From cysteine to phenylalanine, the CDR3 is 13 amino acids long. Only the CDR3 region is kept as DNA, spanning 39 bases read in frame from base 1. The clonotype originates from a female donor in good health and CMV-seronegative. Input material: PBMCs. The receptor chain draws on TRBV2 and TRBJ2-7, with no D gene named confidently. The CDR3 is CASKNSNSYEQYF. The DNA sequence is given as TGTGCCAGCAAGAATTCCAACAGTTACGAGCAGTACTTC.